These 13 T cell receptor beta chains share one sample of origin, sequenced in a study of T cells after yellow fever vaccination. TCRdb used MiXCR to reprocess the 5' RACE reads, holding one entry per CDR3 protein. The sample lists hundreds of thousands of distinct CDR3 sequences; 9% to 15% were seen once. This specimen was PBMCs, taken on the day of the yellow fever booster vaccination. The receptors were sampled from a young man who received the YFV17D yellow fever vaccine.

This clonotype was counted many times. V usage is TRBV12-3 or TRBV12-4 and J usage is TRBJ2-7; 11 nucleotides match TRBD2. The CDR3 length is 15 residues. Trimming removed 7 bases from V and 4 bases from J; junction bases left unmatched: 9. The CDR3 region has the DNA TGTGCCAGCACCCGCCAGGCTAGCGGGAGGTACGAGCAGTACTTC. Translating it yields CASTRQASGRYEQYF.

The rearrangement uses TRBV20-1 and TRBJ2-1; TRBD2 agrees at 9 bases. The CDR3 is made up of 16 amino acids. The germline CDR1 and CDR2 sequences are DFQATT and SNEGSKA (reference sequence). The J segment lost 4 bases and the V segment lost 6 bases, leaving 13 bases of the junction unmatched. The CDR3 DNA is TGCAGTGCGGGACTAGCTGTTAGAGGAGTGTACAATGAGCAGTTCTTC. This gives the protein CSAGLAVRGVYNEQFF.

Only a few counts were recorded for this clonotype. At one boundary the junction diverges from the germline segment, which might be a read error. The chain links TRBV5-4 to TRBJ2-7, with no clear D. In germline, CDR1 is SGHNT, CDR2 YYREEE (reference sequence). The CDR3 sequence is 13 residues long. CDR3 DNA: TGTGCCAGCAGCTTGCGTGTCTCCAACGAGCAGTACTTC. This translates into CASSLRVSNEQYF. The variable domain in full, completed from reference TRBV5-4 and TRBJ2-7, reads ETGVTQSPTHLIKTRGQQVTLRCSSQSGHNTVSWYQQALGQGPQFIFQYYREEENGRGNFPPRFSGLQFPNYSSELNVNALELDDSALYLCASSLRVSNEQYFGPGTRLTVT.

The chain employs TRBV28 and TRBJ1-3; 9 positions agree with TRBD1. Germline values: CDR1 MDHEN, CDR2 SYDVKM. The CDR3 is 18 residues long. Losses at the gene ends were 8 bases for V and 3 bases for J; bases not matched to a gene: 17. The CDR3 is CASEAGQGSEGFGNTIYF. In DNA, the CDR3 is TGTGCCAGCGAGGCCGGACAGGGGTCTGAAGGATTTGGAAACACCATATATTTT.

This clonotype was counted between two and nine times. The chain is built from TRBV20-1 and TRBJ2-1, with D perhaps matching TRBD2 (6 bases). Germline loops: CDR1 DFQATT, CDR2 SNEGSKA (reference sequence). This CDR3 region has 13 residues. The germline V and J ends were trimmed by 3 bases and 15 bases, with 21 bases remaining between them. The CDR3 bases are TGCAGTGCTAGTAGGGTAGCGGAGGGGAAGTGGTTCTTC. It translates to CSASRVAEGKWFF.

This clonotype was detected a few times. The chain employs TRBV27 and TRBJ2-1; D unclear. CDR1 and CDR2 from the germline V gene are MNHEY and SMNVEV (reference sequence). CDR3 length equals 13 residues. V was trimmed by 3 bases and J by 5 bases, leaving 8 bases between them. The CDR3: CASSFGPNNEQFF. The CDR3 DNA reads TGTGCCAGCAGTTTTGGGCCCAACAATGAGCAGTTCTTC.

The rearrangement joins TRBV6-2 or TRBV6-3 to TRBJ2-7, with 7 bases aligning to TRBD2. The length of the CDR3 is 16 residues. V trimming: 6 bases; J trimming: 0 bases; junction bases outside the gene matches: 11. The germline V gene has CDR1 MNHEY and CDR2 SVGEGT. DNA of the CDR3: TGTGCCAGCAGAACCCCGGGGCGCGGGAGCTCCTACGAGCAGTACTTC. Its protein is CASRTPGRGSSYEQYF.

The V gene is TRBV12-3 or TRBV12-4, the J gene TRBJ2-5; 7 nucleotides match TRBD1. CDR3 length: 13 residues. Trimming at V came to 2 bases and at J to 5 bases, leaving 2 bases not matched to a gene. CDR3 nucleotides: TGTGCCAGCAGTTTAAAGGGGGCGGAGACCCAGTACTTC. It is translated as CASSLKGAETQYF.

This clonotype was seen a few times. The chain combines TRBV6-1 with TRBJ2-5, with TRBD1 matching 7 bases. This CDR3 comprises 14 residues. V was clipped by 6 bases and J by 5 bases; unmatched bases: 9. CDR1 is MNHNS, CDR2 SASEGT, per germline. CDR3 sequence reads: CASSQGTAFETQYF. CDR3 in DNA: TGTGCCAGCAGCCAGGGGACAGCCTTTGAGACCCAGTACTTC.

The chain couples TRBV7-2 to TRBJ1-6; TRBD1 might be the D (5 bases). The ends were cut back, 5 bases at V and 7 bases at J, with 15 bases in the middle. Germline assignment: CDR1 SGHTA and CDR2 FQGNSA. CDR3 length: 15 residues. The CDR3 region is CASSPKGPSNSPLHF. CDR3 sequence (DNA): TGTGCCAGCAGCCCAAAGGGACCGTCAAATTCACCCCTCCACTTT.

This clonotype was recorded a few times. This sequence joins TRBV20-1 and TRBJ2-7; no reliable D call. There are 15 residues in the CDR3. The ends were cut back, 1 base at V and 0 bases at J, with 13 bases in the middle. Per germline, CDR1 DFQATT and CDR2 SNEGSKA (reference sequence). The CDR3 reads CSARAPGRSSYEQYF. The CDR3, as DNA: TGCAGTGCTAGAGCCCCGGGCCGGAGCTCCTACGAGCAGTACTTC.

This sequence joins TRBV5-6 and TRBJ2-7; D might be TRBD2 (6 bases). With 1 base removed from V and 0 bases from J, the gap between germline ends came to 17 bases. CDR3 length: 17 residues. Germline CDR1 SGHDT, CDR2 YYEEEE. For the CDR3, the DNA is TGTGCCAGCAGCTTGACAGCAGCGGGTGCCGTCTCCTACGAGCAGTACTTC. Protein sequence: CASSLTAAGAVSYEQYF.

This clonotype was found a few times. The chain links TRBV12-3 or TRBV12-4 to TRBJ2-1; tentatively, D is TRBD1 or TRBD2 (6 bases each). This CDR3 comprises 15 residues. Trimming removed 2 bases from V and 8 bases from J, with 16 bases in between. This CDR3 is CASSLRGVQRDEQFF. For the CDR3, the DNA is TGTGCCAGCAGTTTAAGGGGGGTCCAGAGGGATGAGCAGTTCTTC.